This TCR beta chain was retrieved from a study of tumor-infiltrating lymphocytes in primary liver carcinoma. Study as a whole: Those enrolled were patients of both sexes, who were aged 30 to 69 years. Maximum tumor diameters ranged from roughly 4 to 10 cm, stage T1-T3 N0M0. Study observations and caveats: Tumors had a significantly higher top-250-clone fraction than blood (p = 0.039).

This CDR3 is built from 15 residues. Germline V gene sequence: CDR1 MNHNS, CDR2 SASEGT. Comments on this clonotype: Its antigen is unknown. One junction end does not reproduce the germline sequence, and a read error may be involved.

Total RNA amounting to 450 to 500 ng was the source from which TCR beta cDNA was made with a constant-region primer. Three-round nested multiplex PCR performed with slightly modified ARM-PCR produced the TCR beta libraries. A C-beta reverse primer and TRBV1-TRBV30 forward primers served in each of the first two PCR rounds, at about 10 cycles apiece. TCRdb reanalysed the multiplex PCR reads using MiXCR and keeps one entry per CDR3 protein. The sample has approximately 330,000 distinct CDR3 sequences; roughly two thirds are singletons. They got blood RNA out of unsorted whole blood and also pulled out germline DNA.

Sequenced sample: peripheral blood. This TCR was sampled from a man aged 40-49 years with primary liver carcinoma and hepatitis B virus infection. V gene TRBV6-1 combines with J gene TRBJ1-1; D not certain. CDR3 bases: TGTGCCAGCAGTGAAGCCGCCAGCCTGGCCACTGAAGCTTCCTTT. Its translation: CASSEAASLATEASF.